This TCR beta chain originates from a study of PD-1 blockade in mismatch repair-deficient tumors. Looking at the study overall: Patients had around 11 mismatch repair-deficient cancer types and were previously treated and progressing. Findings and limits, study-wide: Tumor-resident clones, often undetectable pretreatment in blood, expanded then contracted after pembrolizumab.

Looked up from germline, CDR1 is MDHEN and CDR2 is SYDVKM. The V and J ends lost 2 bases and 2 bases respectively, with 16 bases between them. This CDR3 contains 16 residues. Every patient had mismatch repair deficiency by PCR or immunohistochemistry. The TCR-sequenced patients were a few responders to pembrolizumab. Worth noting for this clone: Antigen specificity is unknown.

TCRdb's table, derived via immunoSEQ multiplex PCR, lists solely in-frame clones and lacks some. The sample has approximately 100,000 clones, 70% to 85% seen once. Sequencing was performed on peripheral blood, taken 30 to 36 weeks after starting pembrolizumab. The clonotype was recovered from an adult with mismatch repair-deficient cancer. V is TRBV28 and J is TRBJ2-7; D perhaps matches TRBD2 (5 bases). CDR3 in DNA: TGTGCCAGCAGTTTACCCCTAAGCGGACCCGCCTACGAGCAGTACTTC. Protein product: CASSLPLSGPAYEQYF.